Following are 21 T cell receptor beta chains from one sample sequenced in a study of cytomegalovirus exposure and HLA in healthy donors. Amplification used 60 Vbeta primers and 13 Jbeta primers. Method: immunoSEQ multiplex PCR; TCRdb's copy keeps in-frame clones and lacks some. The sample includes about 150,000 clones. The source material was PBMCs. These TCRs come from a young man in good health and CMV-seronegative.

This chain joins TRBV6-5 and TRBJ2-3; D not resolved. Germline V gene data show CDR1 as MNHEY and CDR2 as SVGAGI. The CDR3 contains 11 residues. V lost 8 bases and J lost 1, with 4 bases in between. The CDR3 sequence is CASLGTDTQYF. In DNA, the CDR3 is TGTGCCAGCCTAGGCACAGATACGCAGTATTTT.

The CDR3 DNA is TGTGCCAGCAGGCAACAGGGCTATGAGCAGTTCTTC. Translation gives CASRQQGYEQFF. The chain employs TRBV28 and TRBJ2-1; tentative D call: TRBD1 (6 bases). Trimming left V 6 bases short and J 8 bases short, with 11 bases between. The CDR3 is made up of 12 amino acids. CDR1 is MDHEN, CDR2 SYDVKM, per germline.

This chain connects TRBV19 to TRBJ2-5; TRBD1 matches at 9 bases. J gave up 2 bases and V 5 bases, and 12 bases lay outside the gene matches. This CDR3 region has 17 residues. Germline V gene lookup returns CDR1 LNHDA and CDR2 SQIVND (reference sequence). CDR3 sequence: CASSLAEYGTGQETQYF. CDR3 in DNA: TGTGCCAGTAGTTTGGCGGAGTATGGGACAGGGCAAGAGACCCAGTACTTC.

The V gene is TRBV30, the J gene TRBJ1-1; 7 bases are shared with TRBD1. CDR3 length: 11 amino acids. V lost 5 bases to trimming and J lost 11 bases; unmatched junction nucleotides: 8. From germline, CDR1 is GTSNPN and CDR2 SVGIG (reference sequence). CDR3 nucleotide sequence: TGTGCCTGGGAGACAGGGCGGGCCGCTTTCTTT. Encoded protein: CAWETGRAAFF.

V usage is TRBV29-1 and J usage is TRBJ2-7, with D tentatively TRBD2 (6 bases). The germline V and J ends were trimmed by 4 bases and 6 bases, with 13 bases remaining between them. Germline V gene lookup returns CDR1 SQVTM and CDR2 ANQGSEA. The CDR3 has 12 amino acids. This CDR3 reads CSVGASDSEQYF. CDR3 in DNA: TGCAGCGTTGGCGCTAGCGACAGCGAGCAGTACTTC.

The chain joins TRBV18 to TRBJ1-1; the D gene is possibly TRBD1 (6 bases). Between the trimmed V and J ends, which lost 4 bases and 1 base, there was a span of 10 bases. CDR1 is KGHSH, CDR2 LQKENI, per germline. The CDR3 spans 14 residues. The CDR3 region is CASSQGQPNTEAFF. As DNA, the CDR3 is TGTGCCAGCTCACAGGGACAACCGAACACTGAAGCTTTCTTT.

The chain links TRBV5-4 to TRBJ1-1, with no clear D. CDR1 is SGHNT, CDR2 YYREEE, per germline (reference sequence). V lost 6 bases to trimming and J lost 4 bases, with 19 bases between them. The CDR3 covers 15 residues. CDR3: CASIRYAAGSTEAFF. CDR3 DNA sequence: TGTGCCAGCATCCGATATGCTGCGGGGTCCACTGAAGCTTTCTTT.

The chain recombines TRBV5-1 with TRBJ2-5; D is perhaps TRBD2 (6 bases). There are 16 residues in the CDR3. Per germline, CDR1 SGHRS and CDR2 YFSETQ. Trimming removed 0 bases from V and 5 bases from J, with 17 bases in between. The chain's CDR3 is CASSLAVDYGRETQYF. DNA for the CDR3: TGCGCCAGCAGCTTGGCCGTGGACTATGGGCGTGAGACCCAGTACTTC. The variable domain in full, with the rest retrieved from reference TRBV5-1 and TRBJ2-5, is KAGVTQTPRYLIKTRGQQVTLSCSPISGHRSVSWYQQTPGQGLQFLFEYFSETQRNKGNFPGRFSGRQFSNSRSEMNVSTLELGDSALYLCASSLAVDYGRETQYFGPGTRLLVL.

V gene TRBV18 combines with J gene TRBJ2-7; the D gene is possibly TRBD1 (6 bases). CDR1 KGHSH and CDR2 LQKENI come from the germline V gene. V lost 4 bases and J lost 2, with 15 bases in between. This CDR3 is built from 15 residues. CDR3: CASSLGTPATYEQYF. CDR3 coding DNA: TGTGCCAGCTCACTAGGGACACCGGCCACCTACGAGCAGTACTTC. Full variable domain (rest looked up from reference TRBV18 and TRBJ2-7): NAGVMQNPRHLVRRRGQEARLRCSPMKGHSHVYWYRQLPEEGLKFMVYLQKENIIDESGMPKERFSAEFPKEGPSILRIQQVVRGDSAAYFCASSLGTPATYEQYFGPGTRLTVT.

This sequence joins TRBV5-5 and TRBJ2-1, with 9 bases aligning to TRBD1. The CDR3 is 15 residues long. Germline values: CDR1 SGHKS, CDR2 YYEKEE (reference sequence). With 4 bases clipped from V and 4 bases from J, the junction kept 6 bases outside the gene matches. CDR3 nucleotide sequence: TGTGCCAGCAGCCTGGGACAGGGTTTTTACAATGAGCAGTTCTTC. Its translation is CASSLGQGFYNEQFF.

The rearrangement uses TRBV25-1 and TRBJ2-3, with D perhaps matching TRBD1 (8 bases). The CDR3 spans 15 residues. V was shortened by 2 bases and J by 3 bases, with 12 bases between the two germline ends. The germline CDR1 and CDR2 sequences are MGHDK and SYGVNS. The CDR3 DNA follows: TGTGCCAGCAGTGAACACAGGGGGGGGACAGATACGCAGTATTTT. Amino acids: CASSEHRGGTDTQYF.

The chain uses TRBV10-3 and TRBJ2-2, with 12 bases lining up with TRBD2. V lost 4 bases and J lost 6; bases outside the gene matches: 3. This CDR3 spans 15 amino acids. From germline, CDR1 is ENHRY and CDR2 SYGVKD. CDR3 amino acids: CAISGGLAGSGELFF. The CDR3, as DNA: TGTGCCATCAGTGGAGGACTAGCGGGATCCGGGGAGCTGTTTTTT.

The chain carries TRBV6-1 and TRBJ2-7; 9 bases are a match to TRBD1. The CDR3 covers 13 residues. CDR1 and CDR2 from the germline V gene are MNHNS and SASEGT. V shed 6 bases, J shed 6 bases, and the junction held 6 bases outside the gene matches. The CDR3 DNA sequence: TGTGCCAGCAGCCGGGACAGGGACGCCGAGCAGTACTTC. This gives the protein CASSRDRDAEQYF.

CDR3 DNA: TGTGCCAGCAGCAAGACCCCGGGACAGGGGGCGGATGAGCAGTTCTTC. Translated: CASSKTPGQGADEQFF. V and J are TRBV21-1 and TRBJ2-1; TRBD1, as called in the table, went unchecked against the DNA. TRBV21-1 is listed as a pseudogene. This CDR3 contains 16 residues.

The CDR3 loop is CASSEAPGRGNTIYF. Here the CDR3 DNA reads TGTGCCAGCAGTGAAGCCCCAGGGCGAGGAAACACCATATATTTT. V gene TRBV6-1 combines with J gene TRBJ1-3, with a weak D call TRBD1 (5 bases). Trimming took 0 bases from V and 4 from J, leaving 10 bases between them. Germline CDR1 reads MNHNS; CDR2 reads SASEGT. This CDR3 has 15 residues.

The chain employs TRBV29-1 and TRBJ1-2; maybe TRBD1 (5 bases). Trimming removed 8 bases at V and 4 bases at J, with 17 bases between. Germline CDR1 is SQVTM and CDR2 is ANQGSEA. The CDR3 loop spans 13 amino acids. The chain's CDR3 is CSFSPAGVYGYTF. The CDR3 nucleotides are TGCAGCTTTTCCCCCGCGGGGGTCTATGGCTACACCTTC.

The V and J genes are TRBV5-4 and TRBJ2-7; D possibly corresponds to TRBD2 (5 bases). V lost 0 bases and J 5 bases, leaving 15 bases between the germline ends. The germline V gene encodes CDR1 SGHNT and CDR2 YYREEE (reference sequence). The length of the CDR3 is 15 residues. CDR3 protein: CASSLGGIGRDEQYF. CDR3 DNA sequence: TGTGCCAGCAGCTTGGGAGGGATAGGACGAGACGAGCAGTACTTC.

The rearrangement joins TRBV14 to TRBJ1-1, with a tentative D call TRBD1 (5 bases). Trimming cost V 0 bases and J 1 base, with 15 bases left between them. This CDR3 has 17 residues. Germline V CDR1 and CDR2: SGHDN, FVKESK. CDR3 DNA sequence: TGTGCCAGCAGCCAAGAGACCCCGGGGGGACCGAACACTGAAGCTTTCTTT. Residues: CASSQETPGGPNTEAFF.

V usage is TRBV19 and J usage is TRBJ1-5; 10 nucleotides align to TRBD1. The V gene end was trimmed by 6 bases and the J gene end by 2 bases; junction bases not matched to a gene: 7. Germline V lookup: CDR1 LNHDA, CDR2 SQIVND (reference sequence). The CDR3 has 16 residues. The CDR3 reads CASRRDRGGGNQPQHF. The CDR3 coding sequence is TGTGCCAGTAGACGGGACAGGGGCGGGGGCAATCAGCCCCAGCATTTT.

This chain uses TRBV5-1 with TRBJ1-2, with 10 bases aligning to TRBD1. The germline gives CDR1 SGHRS, CDR2 YFSETQ. V lost 0 bases to trimming and J lost 6 bases; unmatched junction nucleotides: 2. This CDR3 contains 14 residues. DNA of the CDR3: TGCGCCAGCAGCTTGGTCGGGACAGGGGATGGCTACACCTTC. It encodes CASSLVGTGDGYTF.

The V call is TRBV2, the J call TRBJ1-1; D perhaps matches TRBD1 (6 bases). V was shortened by 11 bases and J by 4 bases, with 20 bases between the two germline ends. Germline values: CDR1 SNHLY, CDR2 FYNNEI. The length of the CDR3 is 14 residues. The CDR3: CAHLLTGPSTEAFF. The CDR3, as DNA: TGTGCCCACCTATTAACAGGGCCTAGCACTGAAGCTTTCTTT.